The source of this T cell receptor beta chain is a study of breast tumors, draining lymph nodes, adjacent tissues. Study conclusions and caveats: Compared with lymph nodes, tumors were less diverse; compared with nontumor tissue, more. Tumor and nontumor repertoires were significantly more similar in luminal-like than in basal-like breast cancer. Data only fit, rather than demonstrated, lymph node origin of most tumor T cells.

TCRdb recomputed calls from the multiplex PCR reads with MiXCR, one row per CDR3 protein. The sample carries fewer than 25,000 distinct CDR3 sequences, 55% to 80% recorded once. V was pared by 5 bases and J by 5 bases, with 7 bases of the junction left unmatched. This CDR3 spans 15 amino acids. The germline CDR1 and CDR2 sequences are SGHNT and YENEEA. This clonotype was picked up many times. The target antigen is unknown. The source of this sequence is a female donor with breast cancer. Some clones in this sample may be carry-over from other donors' samples. The sequencing input was tumor-adjacent breast tissue. The chain has TRBV11-3 and TRBJ2-3, with TRBD2 matching over 10 bases. The CDR3 DNA reads TGTGCCAGCAGCCGGAGCGGGAGGGCTGGAGATACGCAGTATTTT. Translation gives CASSRSGRAGDTQYF.